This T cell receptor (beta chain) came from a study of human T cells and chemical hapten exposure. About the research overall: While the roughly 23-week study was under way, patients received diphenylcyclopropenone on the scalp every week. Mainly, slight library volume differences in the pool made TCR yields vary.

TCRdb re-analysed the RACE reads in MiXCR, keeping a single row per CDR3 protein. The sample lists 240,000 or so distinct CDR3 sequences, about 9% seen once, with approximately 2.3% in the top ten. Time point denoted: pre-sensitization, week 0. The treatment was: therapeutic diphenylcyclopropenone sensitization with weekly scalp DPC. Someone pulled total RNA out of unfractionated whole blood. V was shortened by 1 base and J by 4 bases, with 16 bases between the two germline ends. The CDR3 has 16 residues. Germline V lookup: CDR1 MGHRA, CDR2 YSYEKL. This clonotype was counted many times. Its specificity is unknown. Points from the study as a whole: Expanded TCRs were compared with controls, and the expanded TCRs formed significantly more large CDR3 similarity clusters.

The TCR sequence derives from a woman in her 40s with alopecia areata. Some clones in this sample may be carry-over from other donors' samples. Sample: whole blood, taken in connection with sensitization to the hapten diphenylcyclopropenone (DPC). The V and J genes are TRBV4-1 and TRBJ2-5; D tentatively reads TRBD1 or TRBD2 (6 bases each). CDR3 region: CASSQAWTGAGETQYF. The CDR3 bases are TGCGCCAGCAGCCAAGCGTGGACGGGGGCGGGAGAGACCCAGTACTTC.